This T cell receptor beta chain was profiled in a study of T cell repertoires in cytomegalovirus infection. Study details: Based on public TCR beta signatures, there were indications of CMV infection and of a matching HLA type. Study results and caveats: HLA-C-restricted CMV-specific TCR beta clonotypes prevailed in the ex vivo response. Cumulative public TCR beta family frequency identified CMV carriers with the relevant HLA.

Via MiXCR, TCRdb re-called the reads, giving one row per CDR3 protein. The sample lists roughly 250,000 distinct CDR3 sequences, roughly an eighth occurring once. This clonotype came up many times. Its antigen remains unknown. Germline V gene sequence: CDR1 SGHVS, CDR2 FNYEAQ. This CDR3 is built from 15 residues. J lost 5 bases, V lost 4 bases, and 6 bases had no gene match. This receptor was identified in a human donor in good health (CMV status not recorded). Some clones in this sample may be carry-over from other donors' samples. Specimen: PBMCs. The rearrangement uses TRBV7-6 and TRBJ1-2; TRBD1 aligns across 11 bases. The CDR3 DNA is TGTGCCAGCAGCTCAACGGACAGGGGGCTTTATGGCTACACCTTC. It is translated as CASSSTDRGLYGYTF. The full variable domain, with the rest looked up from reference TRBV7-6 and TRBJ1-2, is GAGVSQSPRYKVTKRGQDVALRCDPISGHVSLYWYRQALGQGPEFLTYFNYEAQQDKSGLPNDRFSAERPEGSISTLTIQRTEQRDSAMYRCASSSTDRGLYGYTFGSGTRLTVV.